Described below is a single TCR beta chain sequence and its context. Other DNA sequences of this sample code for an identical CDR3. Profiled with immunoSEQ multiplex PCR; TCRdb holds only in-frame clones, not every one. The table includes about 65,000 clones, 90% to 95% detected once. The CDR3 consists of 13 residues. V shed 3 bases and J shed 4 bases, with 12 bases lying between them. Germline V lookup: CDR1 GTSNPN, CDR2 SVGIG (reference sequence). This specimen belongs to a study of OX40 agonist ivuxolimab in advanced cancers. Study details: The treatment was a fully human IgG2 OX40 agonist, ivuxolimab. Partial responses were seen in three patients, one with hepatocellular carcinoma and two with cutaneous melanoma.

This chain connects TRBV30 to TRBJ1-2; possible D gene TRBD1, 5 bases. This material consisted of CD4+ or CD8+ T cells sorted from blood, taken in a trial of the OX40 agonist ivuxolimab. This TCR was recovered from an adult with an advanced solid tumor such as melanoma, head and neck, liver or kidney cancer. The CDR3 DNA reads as TGTGCCTGGAGCGCGGGGGGAGGCTATGGCTACACCTTC. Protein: CAWSAGGGYGYTF.